Listed below are T cell receptor beta chains from one sample, sequenced in a study of CD8 T cells in ankylosing spondylitis. TCRdb used MiXCR to reprocess the 5' RACE reads, holding one entry per CDR3 protein. The table lists about 130,000 distinct CDR3 sequences, roughly 8.8% of them singletons. Sequencing was performed on blood, either unsorted or a sorted T cell fraction (not recorded which). These receptor sequences come from a male donor with ankylosing spondylitis or in good health (not recorded which). CDR3s include the opening cysteine and the closing phenylalanine or tryptophan. Each record gives: clone size, J gene, V gene, D gene, CDR3 protein, CDR3 DNA. D genes are given only for firm matches. Expanded clones get a size class; other rows say once, few or many, or leave the size out.

abundance: many; j_gene: TRBJ2-7; v_gene: TRBV7-2; d_gene: NA; CDR3aa: CASSPTRTSYEQYF; CDR3nt: TGTGCCAGCAGCCCAACCAGGACCTCCTACGAGCAGTACTTC
abundance: many; j_gene: TRBJ2-7; v_gene: TRBV29-1; d_gene: TRBD1; CDR3aa: CSAGTGSYEQYF; CDR3nt: TGCAGCGCTGGGACAGGTTCCTACGAGCAGTACTTC
abundance: many; j_gene: TRBJ2-7; v_gene: TRBV28; d_gene: NA; CDR3aa: CASSYTLTKSSFEQYF; CDR3nt: TGTGCCAGCAGTTATACCCTTACGAAGAGTAGTTTCGAGCAGTACTTC
abundance: many; j_gene: TRBJ2-7; v_gene: TRBV21-1; d_gene: NA; CDR3aa: CASKHNGTSGYEQYF; CDR3nt: TGTGCCAGCAAACATAACGGGACGTCTGGCTACGAGCAGTACTTC
abundance: NA; j_gene: TRBJ1-1; v_gene: TRBV5-1; d_gene: NA; CDR3aa: CASSLIGRGNTEAFF; CDR3nt: TGCGCCAGCAGCTTGATAGGCAGGGGGAACACTGAAGCTTTCTTT
abundance: many; j_gene: TRBJ2-1; v_gene: TRBV12-3/TRBV12-4; d_gene: TRBD2; CDR3aa: CASSFPWSGGRYNEQFF; CDR3nt: TGTGCCAGCAGTTTTCCGTGGTCGGGAGGCCGCTACAATGAGCAGTTCTTC
abundance: many; j_gene: TRBJ1-2; v_gene: TRBV9; d_gene: TRBD1; CDR3aa: CASSTRQGLNYGYTF; CDR3nt: TGTGCCAGCAGCACGAGACAGGGGTTAAACTATGGCTACACCTTC
abundance: few; j_gene: TRBJ2-2; v_gene: TRBV29-1; d_gene: NA; CDR3aa: CSADEANTGELFF; CDR3nt: TGCAGCGCAGACGAGGCGAACACCGGGGAGCTGTTTTTT
abundance: few; j_gene: TRBJ2-2; v_gene: TRBV7-2; d_gene: TRBD2; CDR3aa: CASSSIAGGLTGELFF; CDR3nt: TGTGCCAGCAGCTCCATAGCGGGAGGGCTCACCGGGGAGCTGTTTTTT
abundance: many; j_gene: TRBJ2-7; v_gene: TRBV20-1; d_gene: TRBD1; CDR3aa: CSARGQGGHYEQYF; CDR3nt: TGCAGTGCTAGAGGACAGGGGGGACACTACGAGCAGTACTTC
abundance: few; j_gene: TRBJ2-5; v_gene: TRBV4-2; d_gene: NA; CDR3aa: CASSQGISTQETQYF; CDR3nt: TGTGCCAGCAGCCAAGGGATCAGCACCCAAGAGACCCAGTACTTC
abundance: many; j_gene: TRBJ1-1; v_gene: TRBV30; d_gene: NA; CDR3aa: CAWSVFRGNTEAFF; CDR3nt: TGTGCCTGGAGTGTCTTTCGGGGGAACACTGAAGCTTTCTTT
abundance: NA; j_gene: TRBJ2-1; v_gene: TRBV28; d_gene: NA; CDR3aa: CASRQSSYNEQFF; CDR3nt: TGTGCCAGCAGACAGAGCTCCTACAATGAGCAGTTCTTC
abundance: many; j_gene: TRBJ2-3; v_gene: TRBV18; d_gene: NA; CDR3aa: CASSPPRAGTGLDTQYF; CDR3nt: TGTGCCAGCTCACCACCAAGAGCCGGGACGGGTTTAGATACGCAGTATTTT
abundance: many; j_gene: TRBJ1-2; v_gene: TRBV12-3/TRBV12-4; d_gene: NA; CDR3aa: CASSLEMGYYGYTF; CDR3nt: TGTGCCAGCAGTTTAGAAATGGGGTACTATGGCTACACCTTC
abundance: many; j_gene: TRBJ2-7; v_gene: TRBV14; d_gene: NA; CDR3aa: CASSHRPYEQYF; CDR3nt: TGTGCCAGCAGCCATAGGCCTTACGAGCAGTACTTC
abundance: NA; j_gene: TRBJ1-5; v_gene: TRBV28; d_gene: NA; CDR3aa: CASSSTMVNQPQHF; CDR3nt: TGTGCCAGCAGTTCCACGATGGTGAATCAGCCCCAGCATTTT
abundance: many; j_gene: TRBJ2-1; v_gene: TRBV29-1; d_gene: TRBD2; CDR3aa: CSPEGISGSSYNEQFF; CDR3nt: TGCAGCCCCGAGGGGATTAGCGGGAGCTCCTACAATGAGCAGTTCTTC
abundance: many; j_gene: TRBJ2-2; v_gene: TRBV7-3; d_gene: NA; CDR3aa: CASRKGGTNPNTGELFF; CDR3nt: TGTGCCAGCAGGAAAGGGGGGACTAATCCAAACACCGGGGAGCTGTTTTTT
abundance: few; j_gene: TRBJ2-7; v_gene: TRBV5-6; d_gene: NA; CDR3aa: CASNLRRVSYEQYF; CDR3nt: TGTGCCAGCAATCTCCGTCGGGTCTCCTACGAGCAGTACTTC
abundance: many; j_gene: TRBJ2-5; v_gene: TRBV5-1; d_gene: NA; CDR3aa: CASSLETGAKTQYF; CDR3nt: TGCGCCAGCAGCTTGGAGACGGGGGCGAAGACCCAGTACTTC
abundance: many; j_gene: TRBJ2-1; v_gene: TRBV7-6; d_gene: NA; CDR3aa: CASSQWTRDHNEQFF; CDR3nt: TGTGCCAGCAGCCAGTGGACCCGGGACCACAATGAGCAGTTCTTC
abundance: many; j_gene: TRBJ1-1; v_gene: TRBV5-1; d_gene: NA; CDR3aa: CASSPQTANTEAFF; CDR3nt: TGCGCCAGCAGCCCACAGACAGCCAACACTGAAGCTTTCTTT
abundance: many; j_gene: TRBJ1-4; v_gene: TRBV20-1; d_gene: NA; CDR3aa: CSVLGTNEKLFF; CDR3nt: TGCAGCGTTCTGGGTACGAATGAAAAACTGTTTTTT
abundance: many; j_gene: TRBJ2-7; v_gene: TRBV5-1; d_gene: TRBD2; CDR3aa: CASSPSGTSISYEQYF; CDR3nt: TGCGCCAGCTCTCCCTCGGGGACTAGCATCTCCTACGAGCAGTACTTC
abundance: few; j_gene: TRBJ1-2; v_gene: TRBV19; d_gene: TRBD1; CDR3aa: CASSSGQDYGYTF; CDR3nt: TGTGCCAGTAGTAGCGGACAGGACTATGGCTACACCTTC
abundance: many; j_gene: TRBJ2-1; v_gene: TRBV20-1; d_gene: NA; CDR3aa: CSARREYNEQFF; CDR3nt: TGCAGTGCTAGGAGGGAATACAATGAGCAGTTCTTC
abundance: many; j_gene: TRBJ1-1; v_gene: TRBV12-3/TRBV12-4; d_gene: NA; CDR3aa: CASSFLSGNTEAFF; CDR3nt: TGTGCCAGCAGTTTCCTCAGTGGGAACACTGAAGCTTTCTTT
abundance: many; j_gene: TRBJ2-7; v_gene: TRBV7-8; d_gene: NA; CDR3aa: CASSYDFRRALAPEQYF; CDR3nt: TGTGCCAGCAGCTACGACTTCCGACGGGCGTTAGCCCCCGAGCAGTACTTC
abundance: many; j_gene: TRBJ2-1; v_gene: TRBV29-1; d_gene: TRBD2; CDR3aa: CSVETSRNNEQFF; CDR3nt: TGCAGCGTTGAGACTAGCCGGAACAATGAGCAGTTCTTC
abundance: NA; j_gene: TRBJ2-1; v_gene: TRBV7-3; d_gene: TRBD1; CDR3aa: CASSLTGQVGVGQFF; CDR3nt: TGTGCCAGCAGCTTAACGGGACAGGTCGGGGTAGGGCAGTTCTTC
abundance: NA; j_gene: TRBJ2-7; v_gene: TRBV5-5; d_gene: NA; CDR3aa: CASSFGLAYFDEQYF; CDR3nt: TGTGCCAGCAGCTTCGGTCTAGCTTACTTCGACGAGCAGTACTTC
abundance: many; j_gene: TRBJ2-7; v_gene: TRBV5-1; d_gene: NA; CDR3aa: CASSLGGNYEQYF; CDR3nt: TGCGCCAGCAGCTTAGGCGGAAACTACGAGCAGTACTTC
abundance: many; j_gene: TRBJ2-7; v_gene: TRBV5-5; d_gene: NA; CDR3aa: CASSLGRYTYEQYF; CDR3nt: TGTGCCAGCAGCTTGGGACGTTACACCTACGAGCAGTACTTC
abundance: NA; j_gene: TRBJ2-1; v_gene: TRBV10-3; d_gene: NA; CDR3aa: CATQTTPSHEQFF; CDR3nt: TGTGCCACCCAAACCACCCCGAGCCATGAGCAGTTCTTC
abundance: NA; j_gene: TRBJ2-7; v_gene: TRBV7-8; d_gene: TRBD2; CDR3aa: CASSLRYRLAVSYEQYF; CDR3nt: TGTGCCAGCAGCTTACGATATCGACTAGCGGTCTCCTACGAGCAGTACTTC
abundance: many; j_gene: TRBJ2-1; v_gene: TRBV11-2; d_gene: NA; CDR3aa: CASSLWGREQFF; CDR3nt: TGTGCCAGCAGCTTATGGGGGAGGGAGCAGTTCTTC
abundance: few; j_gene: TRBJ2-7; v_gene: TRBV27; d_gene: NA; CDR3aa: CASSFGVRNEQYF; CDR3nt: TGTGCCAGCAGTTTTGGGGTCCGGAACGAGCAGTACTTC
abundance: NA; j_gene: TRBJ2-1; v_gene: TRBV5-1; d_gene: TRBD2; CDR3aa: CASSRAGGTNEQFF; CDR3nt: TGCGCCAGCAGCAGAGCGGGAGGGACGAATGAGCAGTTCTTC
abundance: NA; j_gene: TRBJ2-3; v_gene: TRBV7-3; d_gene: NA; CDR3aa: CASSLGPDGTQYF; CDR3nt: TGTGCCAGCAGCTTAGGACCGGACGGTACGCAGTATTTT
abundance: many; j_gene: TRBJ2-2; v_gene: TRBV6-2/TRBV6-3; d_gene: NA; CDR3aa: CASSPVRGTGELFF; CDR3nt: TGTGCCAGCAGTCCCGTTCGGGGTACCGGGGAGCTGTTTTTT